Shown below are 30 T cell receptor beta chains from a single sample sequenced in a study of cytomegalovirus exposure and HLA in healthy donors. Researchers ran the PCR with 60 Vbeta and 13 Jbeta primers. Sequenced by immunoSEQ multiplex PCR; TCRdb stores in-frame clones only, minus some. The sample holds roughly 170,000 clones; about 72% are singletons and the top ten take over 1.2%. Material for sequencing was PBMCs. The receptors stem from a girl aged 10 to 17 in good health and CMV-seronegative.

The rearrangement links TRBV5-6 to TRBJ1-5, with TRBD1 matching over 8 bases. Looked up from germline, CDR1 is SGHDT and CDR2 is YYEEEE. This CDR3 has 16 residues. J gave up 2 bases and V 5 bases, and 9 bases lay outside the gene matches. CDR3 sequence: CASSHGGTGRNQPQHF. In DNA, the CDR3 is TGTGCCAGCAGTCACGGTGGGACAGGACGCAATCAGCCCCAGCATTTT.

This chain connects TRBV2 to TRBJ2-3, with D tentatively TRBD1 (6 bases). Between the trimmed V and J ends, which lost 2 bases and 0 bases, there was a span of 9 bases. Germline assignment: CDR1 SNHLY and CDR2 FYNNEI. This CDR3 is built from 15 residues. The CDR3 DNA sequence: TGTGCCAGCAGTGAATTGACAGGAAGCACAGATACGCAGTATTTT. Translating gives CASSELTGSTDTQYF.

The chain joins TRBV19 to TRBJ1-3, with D maybe TRBD1 (6 bases). This CDR3 region has 14 residues. Germline V lookup: CDR1 LNHDA, CDR2 SQIVND (reference sequence). V was clipped by 4 bases and J by 7 bases, with 14 bases between them. CDR3 in amino acids: CASSTPGGWNTIYF. The CDR3 DNA sequence: TGTGCCAGTAGTACACCGGGGGGCTGGAACACCATATATTTT.

This clone was detected only once. V gene TRBV2 combines with J gene TRBJ2-5; D gene uncertain. Germline V gene lookup returns CDR1 SNHLY and CDR2 FYNNEI. The CDR3 totals 9 residues. Trimming cost V 5 bases and J 12 bases, with 7 bases left between them. The CDR3 loop is CASSPPEYF. The CDR3 DNA sequence: TGTGCCAGCAGTCCCCCCGAGTACTTC.

The chain has TRBV29-1 and TRBJ2-7; D is perhaps TRBD1 (6 bases). Deletions cut 6 bases from V and 2 bases from J, with 11 bases between. CDR1 and CDR2 (germline): SQVTM, ANQGSEA. The CDR3 runs 12 residues. CDR3 sequence (DNA): TGCAGCGTCATGGACAGCCCCTACGAGCAGTACTTC. It specifies CSVMDSPYEQYF.

The chain is built from TRBV5-1 and TRBJ2-3, with 14 bases lining up with TRBD2. Per germline, CDR1 SGHRS and CDR2 YFSETQ. V lost 5 bases to trimming and J lost 5 bases; unmatched junction nucleotides: 4. The CDR3 has 15 amino acids. This chain's CDR3 is CASRAGTSGGDTQYF. CDR3 in DNA: TGCGCCAGCAGGGCCGGGACTAGCGGGGGAGATACGCAGTATTTT.

This clone was seen a single time. The chain employs TRBV21-1 and TRBJ2-5; the listed D gene, TRBD1, was not tested against the DNA. TRBV21-1 is marked as a pseudogene. The CDR3 totals 13 residues. The CDR3 DNA sequence: TGTGCCAGCCCCGACAGGGTTAGGCAGACCCAGTACTTC. This encodes CASPDRVRQTQYF.

The chain links TRBV6-4 to TRBJ2-1; D unclear. The V gene lost 0 bases and the J gene lost 0 bases, with 9 bases spanning the gap. The CDR3 extends over 16 amino acids. In germline, CDR1 is MRHNA, CDR2 SNTAGT. For the CDR3, the DNA is TGTGCCAGCAGTGACTCGTCTTATTACTCCTACAATGAGCAGTTCTTC. Translated: CASSDSSYYSYNEQFF.

The chain couples TRBV30 to TRBJ2-5, with 11 bases aligning to TRBD2. After removal of 3 bases from V and 6 bases from J, the junction contained 6 bases not matched to a gene. The CDR3 has 14 amino acids. The V gene's germline CDR1 is GTSNPN and CDR2 SVGIG (reference sequence). The CDR3 loop reads CAWRIAGGPQTQYF. DNA for the CDR3: TGTGCCTGGAGGATAGCGGGGGGGCCGCAGACCCAGTACTTC.

The CDR3 region has the DNA TGTGCCAGCAGTTTAAAAGGGGCAGAAGCTTTCTTT. Translating gives CASSLKGAEAFF. V and J are TRBV27 and TRBJ1-1, with D tentatively TRBD1 (5 bases). CDR1 and CDR2 from the germline V gene are MNHEY and SMNVEV (reference sequence). The V and J ends lost 2 bases and 8 bases respectively, with 9 bases between them. This CDR3 region has 12 residues.

This clone was recorded only once. The V and J genes are TRBV7-3 and TRBJ1-1; D gene ambiguous. CDR1 SGHTA and CDR2 FQGTGA come from the germline V gene. V shed 0 bases and J shed 4 bases, with 6 bases lying between them. The CDR3 runs 13 residues. The CDR3 spells CASSLTDSTEAFF. CDR3 in DNA: TGTGCCAGCAGCTTAACGGACTCCACTGAAGCTTTCTTT.

The count of this clone is one. The chain recombines TRBV30 with TRBJ1-1, with D hard to call. In germline, CDR1 is GTSNPN, CDR2 SVGIG (reference sequence). CDR3 length: 14 amino acids. Trimming pared 5 bases from V and 1 base from J, leaving 14 bases between. The CDR3 spells CAWVSSGENTEAFF. The CDR3 DNA reads TGTGCCTGGGTAAGCTCCGGGGAGAACACTGAAGCTTTCTTT.

The rearrangement uses TRBV10-1 and TRBJ2-7; D may be TRBD1 (6 bases). V was trimmed by 2 bases and J by 6 bases, leaving 17 bases between them. The CDR3 spans 15 residues. CDR1 and CDR2 from the germline V gene are WNHNN and SYGVQD (reference sequence). CDR3 coding DNA: TGCGCCAGCAGTGAGCACAGGGCTAGAAGGGGCGAGCAGTACTTC. It encodes CASSEHRARRGEQYF.

V and J are TRBV13 and TRBJ1-1; TRBD1 might be the D (5 bases). Germline V gene sequence: CDR1 PRHDT, CDR2 FYEKMQ (reference sequence). The CDR3 contains 12 residues. The germline V and J ends were trimmed by 5 bases and 11 bases, with 15 bases remaining between them. CDR3 coding DNA: TGTGCCAGCAGCCAAGGGGCCCTTTATGCTTTCTTT. Protein sequence: CASSQGALYAFF. The full variable domain, in which reference TRBV13 and TRBJ1-1 provide the parts outside the CDR3, is AAGVIQSPRHLIKEKRETATLKCYPIPRHDTVYWYQQGPGQDPQFLISFYEKMQSDKGSIPDRFSAQQFSDYHSELNMSSLELGDSALYFCASSQGALYAFFGQGTRLTVV.

This clone was picked up one time. V usage is TRBV7-6 and J usage is TRBJ1-3, with D hard to call. Trimming took off 3 bases at V and 0 bases at J, with 12 bases between the two ends. The CDR3 spans 16 residues. Germline V gene sequence: CDR1 SGHVS, CDR2 FNYEAQ. CDR3 sequence (DNA): TGTGCCAGCAGCTTTCTTCCCAGGATCTCTGGAAACACCATATATTTT. This encodes CASSFLPRISGNTIYF.

V and J are TRBV7-9 and TRBJ1-2; 7 nucleotides agree with TRBD1. CDR1 and CDR2 from the germline V gene are SEHNR and FQNEAQ (reference sequence). J was trimmed by 8 bases and V by 3 bases; bases with no gene match: 9. This CDR3 is built from 14 residues. CDR3 sequence reads: CASSFSDRVEGYTF. The CDR3 coding sequence is TGTGCCAGCAGCTTTTCCGACAGGGTGGAGGGCTACACCTTC.

The rearrangement links TRBV7-2 to TRBJ2-1; a possible D gene is TRBD1 (6 bases). Germline CDR1 reads SGHTA; CDR2 reads FQGNSA. The CDR3 spans 12 residues. The V gene lost 3 bases and the J gene lost 8 bases, with 8 bases spanning the gap. The CDR3 region is CASSLDSHEQFF. The CDR3 DNA reads as TGTGCCAGCAGCTTGGACAGTCATGAGCAGTTCTTC.

A few counts support this clone. The genes are TRBV6-5 and TRBJ1-5; D is perhaps TRBD1 (5 bases). Trimming removed 0 bases at V and 5 bases at J, with 11 bases between. This CDR3 is 15 amino acids long. CDR1 and CDR2 from the germline V gene are MNHEY and SVGAGI. CDR3 coding DNA: TGTGCCAGCAGTTACTCGAGCGGGGGTTATCAGCCCCAGCATTTT. The encoded protein is CASSYSSGGYQPQHF.

The chain employs TRBV6-5 and TRBJ2-7; the D gene is possibly TRBD2 (6 bases). V was trimmed by 6 bases and J by 6 bases, leaving 21 bases between them. Germline-derived CDR1 and CDR2 are MNHEY and SVGAGI. The CDR3 is made up of 15 amino acids. The CDR3 is CASSPLGQGGREQYF. The CDR3 DNA is TGTGCCAGCAGCCCCCTGGGGCAGGGAGGTCGCGAGCAGTACTTC.

The table lists this clone with a few counts. In nucleotides, the CDR3 is TGTGCCAGCAGTGACGACAGCTCTGGGGCCAACGTCCTGACTTTC. Amino acids: CASSDDSSGANVLTF. V usage is TRBV6-6 and J usage is TRBJ2-6, with D maybe TRBD1 (5 bases). CDR1 is MNHNY, CDR2 SVGAGI, per germline (reference sequence). The CDR3 is 15 residues long. The ends were cut back, 5 bases at V and 0 bases at J, with 8 bases in the middle.

The J gene is TRBJ1-4, the V gene TRBV29-1; D remains unclear. The V gene lost 5 bases and the J gene lost 4 bases, with 11 bases spanning the gap. Germline assignment: CDR1 SQVTM and CDR2 ANQGSEA. The CDR3 sequence is 13 residues long. The CDR3 DNA sequence: TGCAGCGTTACATGGCAGATTAATGAAAAACTGTTTTTT. Translated: CSVTWQINEKLFF.

V is TRBV6-6 and J is TRBJ2-3; 7 nucleotides align to TRBD1. The CDR3 consists of 16 residues. V trimming: 0 bases; J trimming: 2 bases; junction bases outside the gene matches: 5. Germline CDR1 is MNHNY and CDR2 is SVGAGI (reference sequence). CDR3 region: CASSYSQGPPTDTQYF. The CDR3 region has the DNA TGTGCCAGCAGTTACTCACAGGGGCCTCCCACAGATACGCAGTATTTT.

The J gene is TRBJ1-1, the V gene TRBV7-9; D remains ambiguous. This CDR3 is built from 12 residues. Germline lookup yields CDR1 SEHNR and CDR2 FQNEAQ (reference sequence). Trimming stripped 5 bases from V and 7 bases from J, with 11 bases between. The CDR3 here is CASSLRESEAFF. In nucleotides, the CDR3 is TGTGCCAGCAGCCTCCGGGAAAGTGAAGCTTTCTTT.

J is TRBJ1-2 and V is TRBV6-4, with a tentative D call TRBD1 (6 bases). Trimming pared 3 bases from V and 6 bases from J, leaving 14 bases between. The CDR3 is 14 residues long. Germline CDR1 MRHNA, CDR2 SNTAGT. The CDR3 spells CASSEGGRNNGYTF. DNA of the CDR3: TGTGCCAGCAGTGAGGGGGGGCGCAACAATGGCTACACCTTC.

This chain connects TRBV11-1 to TRBJ1-1; TRBD1 aligns across 10 bases. This CDR3 is built from 15 residues. J lost 4 bases, V lost 5 bases, and 7 bases had no gene match. Germline CDR1 and CDR2: SGHAT and FQDESV (reference sequence). CDR3: CASSPGTGEATEAFF. In nucleotides, the CDR3 is TGTGCCAGCAGCCCAGGGACAGGGGAGGCCACTGAAGCTTTCTTT.

Notes on this clone: This sample also contains other DNA sequences that code for the same CDR3. The chain joins TRBV7-2 to TRBJ1-5; 7 bases match TRBD1. The length of the CDR3 is 13 residues. The V gene end was trimmed by 6 bases and the J gene end by 4 bases; junction bases not matched to a gene: 3. CDR1 SGHTA and CDR2 FQGNSA come from the germline V gene. The CDR3 spells CASSYRGNQPQHF. The CDR3 coding sequence is TGTGCCAGCAGTTACAGGGGTAATCAGCCCCAGCATTTT.

The CDR3 coding sequence is TGTGCCAGCAGCCCCGGAGATAGCAATCAGCCCCAGCATTTT. Translating it yields CASSPGDSNQPQHF. The V call is TRBV7-9, the J call TRBJ1-5; D unclear. CDR3 size: 14 residues. V was trimmed by 5 bases and J by 0 bases, leaving 8 bases between them. The germline V gene has CDR1 SEHNR and CDR2 FQNEAQ (reference sequence).

CDR3 residues: CASSYSQQLEQYF. The CDR3 DNA reads as TGTGCCAGCAGTTACTCGCAACAGCTCGAGCAGTACTTC. This chain joins TRBV6-5 and TRBJ2-7; D is ambiguous. Germline V gene lookup returns CDR1 MNHEY and CDR2 SVGAGI. The CDR3 extends over 13 amino acids. The V and J ends lost 0 bases and 6 bases respectively, with 9 bases between them.

The chain is built from TRBV19 and TRBJ1-1; D remains unclear. Germline V gene lookup returns CDR1 LNHDA and CDR2 SQIVND (reference sequence). CDR3 length equals 15 residues. Trimming removed 6 bases from V and 0 bases from J, with 14 bases in between. This chain's CDR3 is CASRPGRHLNTEAFF. The CDR3 coding sequence is TGTGCCAGTAGGCCCGGGAGGCACCTGAACACTGAAGCTTTCTTT.

As DNA, the CDR3 is TGCAGCGTTGAAGACCCCGACCCCAGGCACACTGAAGCTTTCTTT. This gives the protein CSVEDPDPRHTEAFF. This chain joins TRBV29-1 and TRBJ1-1; D gene uncertain. V was pared by 0 bases and J by 3 bases, with 14 bases between. This CDR3 comprises 15 residues. Per the germline V gene, CDR1 is SQVTM and CDR2 is ANQGSEA.